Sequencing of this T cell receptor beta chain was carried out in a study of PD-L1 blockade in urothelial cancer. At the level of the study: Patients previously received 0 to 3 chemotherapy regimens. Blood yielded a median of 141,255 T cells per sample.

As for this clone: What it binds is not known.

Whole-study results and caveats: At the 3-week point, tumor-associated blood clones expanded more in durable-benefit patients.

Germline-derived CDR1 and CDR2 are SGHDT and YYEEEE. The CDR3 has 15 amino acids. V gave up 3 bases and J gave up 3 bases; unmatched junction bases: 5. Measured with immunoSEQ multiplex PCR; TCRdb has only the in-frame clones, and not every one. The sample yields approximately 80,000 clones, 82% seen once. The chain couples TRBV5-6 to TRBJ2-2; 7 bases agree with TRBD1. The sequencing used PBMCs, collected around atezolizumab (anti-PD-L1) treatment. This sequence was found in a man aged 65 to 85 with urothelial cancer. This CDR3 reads CASSSPGQYTGELFF. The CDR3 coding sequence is TGTGCCAGCAGCTCTCCGGGACAGTACACCGGGGAGCTGTTTTTT.